The next 6 T cell receptor beta chains were all read from a single sample in a study of OX40 agonist ivuxolimab in advanced cancers. Sequencing used immunoSEQ multiplex PCR; TCRdb keeps in-frame clones, though not all of them. The sample carries approximately 38,000 clones, around 87% recorded once. Sequenced here: CD4+ or CD8+ T cells sorted from blood, sampled in a trial of the OX40 agonist ivuxolimab. These receptors were taken from an adult with an advanced solid tumor such as melanoma, head and neck, liver or kidney cancer.

This clone occurred a few times. The V and J genes are TRBV28 and TRBJ1-5, with a possible D match to TRBD1 (6 bases). CDR1 is MDHEN and CDR2 is SYDVKM in the germline V gene. CDR3 length: 15 amino acids. The V end lost 2 bases, the J end lost 5 bases, and 13 bases lay between the germline ends. The CDR3 sequence: CASSLGGPGYQPQHF. Here the CDR3 DNA reads TGTGCCAGCAGTTTAGGGGGGCCCGGGTATCAGCCCCAGCATTTT.

The chain joins TRBV11-3 to TRBJ2-1, with TRBD2 as a possible D gene (5 bases). The CDR3 has 15 amino acids. Germline CDR1 SGHNT, CDR2 YENEEA. Trimming shortened V by 5 bases and J by 0 bases, and 11 bases separated the two germline ends. The CDR3 sequence: CASSSGPFSYNEQFF. The CDR3, as DNA: TGTGCCAGCAGCAGCGGACCGTTCTCCTACAATGAGCAGTTCTTC. Variable domain in full (rest from reference TRBV11-3 and TRBJ2-1): EAGVVQSPRYKIIEKKQPVAFWCNPISGHNTLYWYLQNLGQGPELLIRYENEEAVDDSQLPKDRFSAERLKGVDSTLKIQPAELGDSAVYLCASSSGPFSYNEQFFGPGTRLTVL.

J is TRBJ1-1 and V is TRBV29-1; no reliable D call. Germline CDR1 SQVTM, CDR2 ANQGSEA. The CDR3 contains 11 residues. CDR3 in amino acids: CGLRGFTEAFF. In DNA, the CDR3 is TGCGGCCTCCGGGGTTTCACTGAAGCTTTCTTT.

The rearrangement joins TRBV6-6 to TRBJ1-1, with D possibly being TRBD1 (6 bases). Germline V gene data show CDR1 as MNHNY and CDR2 as SVGAGI (reference sequence). The CDR3 has 14 residues. The V end was cut by 6 bases, the J end by 4 bases, with 15 bases between. CDR3 in DNA: TGTGCCAGCAGAGGGACAAATCGTGGCACTGAAGCTTTCTTT. It specifies CASRGTNRGTEAFF.

The V and J genes are TRBV2 and TRBJ2-4; 12 bases match TRBD2. V lost 6 bases and J lost 5; bases outside the gene matches: 17. The CDR3 loop spans 19 amino acids. Germline-derived CDR1 and CDR2 are SNHLY and FYNNEI. The CDR3 is CASSRQPPSGGARENIQYF. CDR3 DNA: TGTGCCAGCAGCCGACAACCACCTAGCGGGGGGGCCCGAGAAAACATTCAGTACTTC. Drawing the rest from reference TRBV2 and TRBJ2-4, the complete variable domain is EPEVTQTPSHQVTQMGQEVILRCVPISNHLYFYWYRQILGQKVEFLVSFYNNEISEKSEIFDDQFSVERPDGSNFTLKIRSTKLEDSAMYFCASSRQPPSGGARENIQYFGAGTRLSVL.

This clone was counted once. The rearrangement uses TRBV6-5 and TRBJ1-5, with D tentatively TRBD1 (5 bases). Germline lookup yields CDR1 MNHEY and CDR2 SVGAGI. This CDR3 comprises 15 residues. The V end was cut by 5 bases, the J end by 1 base, with 12 bases between. The CDR3 here is CASSGSRVSNQPQHF. The CDR3 region has the DNA TGTGCCAGCAGTGGATCCAGGGTGAGCAATCAGCCCCAGCATTTT.